Below are 6 T cell receptor beta chains sequenced from a single sample in a study of T cell responses to AZD1222 COVID-19 vaccine. The data were produced by immunoSEQ multiplex PCR, yet TCRdb's version contains in-frame clones alone and is incomplete. The sample records 45,000 to 65,000 clones, about 90% being singletons. The sample was peripheral blood, taken on day 0 of AZD1222 vaccination. These receptors all stem from an adult in good health.

The chain has TRBV3-1 (or the pseudogene TRBV3-2) and TRBJ2-7; D is unclear. V lost 6 bases and J lost 2, with 14 bases in between. The germline gives CDR1 LGHDT, CDR2 YNNKEL (reference sequence). The CDR3 contains 14 residues. The CDR3: CASSRGTLTYEQYF. CDR3 nucleotides: TGTGCCAGCAGTCGAGGAACTTTGACCTACGAGCAGTACTTC.

The count of this clone is one. The chain links TRBV19 to TRBJ1-2; TRBD1 matches 7 bases. With V trimmed by 5 bases and J by 7 bases, 13 bases remained unmatched. The CDR3 covers 15 residues. Germline-derived CDR1 and CDR2 are LNHDA and SQIVND (reference sequence). CDR3 loop: CASSVTGDGYSGYTF. As DNA, the CDR3 is TGTGCCAGTAGTGTAACAGGGGACGGGTATTCTGGCTACACCTTC.

J is TRBJ2-5 and V is TRBV7-9; 9 bases match TRBD2. Trimming took 2 bases from V and 5 from J; bases not matched to a gene: 6. The CDR3 sequence is 15 residues long. Germline V lookup: CDR1 SEHNR, CDR2 FQNEAQ (reference sequence). CDR3 in amino acids: CASSLRASGTETQYF. In nucleotides, the CDR3 is TGTGCCAGCAGCTTACGGGCTAGCGGGACGGAGACCCAGTACTTC.

V usage is TRBV3-1 (or the pseudogene TRBV3-2) and J usage is TRBJ2-3; D is undetermined. The CDR3 totals 14 residues. V dropped 0 bases and J dropped 9 bases, with 13 bases sitting between them. Germline CDR1 reads LGHDT; CDR2 reads YNNKEL (reference sequence). The CDR3 is CASSQELSAPTQYF. The CDR3 DNA reads as TGTGCCAGCAGCCAAGAACTATCGGCCCCAACGCAGTATTTT.

Only one count was recorded for this clone. The gene calls are TRBV10-1 and TRBJ2-7; possible D gene TRBD1, 6 bases. The CDR3 is 13 amino acids. CDR1 is WNHNN, CDR2 SYGVQD, per germline (reference sequence). Trimming took 3 bases from V and 3 from J, leaving 9 bases between them. Here the CDR3 DNA reads TGCGCCAGCAGTGAATACAGGGACTACGAGCAGTACTTC. Translated, it gives CASSEYRDYEQYF.

The genes are TRBV6-5 and TRBJ1-2, with no clear D. Germline assignment: CDR1 MNHEY and CDR2 SVGAGI. V lost 7 bases, J lost 4 bases, and 10 bases lay in between. The CDR3 covers 12 residues. The CDR3 DNA reads TGTGCCAGCAAAGAAGGACTCTATGGCTACACCTTC. Translating it yields CASKEGLYGYTF.